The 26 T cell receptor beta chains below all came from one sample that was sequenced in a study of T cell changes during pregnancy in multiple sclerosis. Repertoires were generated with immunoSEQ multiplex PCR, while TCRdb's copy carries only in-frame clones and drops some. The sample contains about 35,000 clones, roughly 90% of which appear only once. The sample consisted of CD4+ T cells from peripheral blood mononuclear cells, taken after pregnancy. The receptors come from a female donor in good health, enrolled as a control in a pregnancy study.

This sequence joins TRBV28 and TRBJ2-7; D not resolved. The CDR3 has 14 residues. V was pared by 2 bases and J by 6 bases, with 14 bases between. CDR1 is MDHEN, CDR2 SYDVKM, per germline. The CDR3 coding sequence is TGTGCCAGCAGTTTACTACCGTCGCAGGCCGAGCAGTACTTC. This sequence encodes CASSLLPSQAEQYF.

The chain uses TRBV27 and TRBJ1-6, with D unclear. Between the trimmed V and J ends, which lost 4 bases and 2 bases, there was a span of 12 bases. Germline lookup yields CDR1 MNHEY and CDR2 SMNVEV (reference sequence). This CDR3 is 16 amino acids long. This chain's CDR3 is CASSSASGTYNSPLHF. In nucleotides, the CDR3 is TGTGCCAGCAGTTCAGCCTCCGGGACCTATAATTCACCCCTCCACTTT.

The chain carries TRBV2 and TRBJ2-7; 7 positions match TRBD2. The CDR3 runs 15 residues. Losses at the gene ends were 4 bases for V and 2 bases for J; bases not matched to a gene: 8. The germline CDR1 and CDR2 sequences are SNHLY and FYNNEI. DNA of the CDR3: TGTGCCAGCAGTGTAGCAGCGGGGCCCCCCTACGAGCAGTACTTC. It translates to CASSVAAGPPYEQYF.

CDR3: CASSSRGAQGEQYF. CDR3 nucleotides: TGCGCCAGCAGCTCGCGGGGGGCTCAGGGCGAGCAGTACTTC. V and J are TRBV5-1 and TRBJ2-7; 8 nucleotides align to TRBD2. Unmatched junction bases numbered 8, after V lost 3 bases and J lost 6 bases. The germline V gene has CDR1 SGHRS and CDR2 YFSETQ. This CDR3 region has 14 residues.

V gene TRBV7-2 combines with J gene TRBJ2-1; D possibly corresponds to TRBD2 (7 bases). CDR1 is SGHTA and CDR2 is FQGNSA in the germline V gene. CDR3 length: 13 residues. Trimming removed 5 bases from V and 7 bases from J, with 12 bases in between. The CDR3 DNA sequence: TGTGCCAGCAGCCCCGGGGGGCTAAATGAGCAGTTCTTC. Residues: CASSPGGLNEQFF.

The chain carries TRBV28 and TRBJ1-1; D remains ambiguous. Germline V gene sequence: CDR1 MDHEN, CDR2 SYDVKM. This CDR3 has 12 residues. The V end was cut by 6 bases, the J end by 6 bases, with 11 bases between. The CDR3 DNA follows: TGTGCCAGCAGCTTGCAACAGTCTGAAGCTTTCTTT. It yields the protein CASSLQQSEAFF. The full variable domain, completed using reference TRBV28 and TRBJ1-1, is DVKVTQSSRYLVKRTGEKVFLECVQDMDHENMFWYRQDPGLGLRLIYFSYDVKMKEKGDIPEGYSVSREKKERFSLILESASTNQTSMYLCASSLQQSEAFFGQGTRLTVV.

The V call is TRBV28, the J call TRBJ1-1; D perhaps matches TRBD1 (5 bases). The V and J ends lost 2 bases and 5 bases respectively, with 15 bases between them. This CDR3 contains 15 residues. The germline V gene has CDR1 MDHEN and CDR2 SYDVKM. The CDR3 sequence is CASSLPTGEGTEAFF. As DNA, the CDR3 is TGTGCCAGCAGTTTACCAACAGGAGAAGGGACTGAAGCTTTCTTT. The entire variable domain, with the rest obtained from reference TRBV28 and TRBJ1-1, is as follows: DVKVTQSSRYLVKRTGEKVFLECVQDMDHENMFWYRQDPGLGLRLIYFSYDVKMKEKGDIPEGYSVSREKKERFSLILESASTNQTSMYLCASSLPTGEGTEAFFGQGTRLTVV.

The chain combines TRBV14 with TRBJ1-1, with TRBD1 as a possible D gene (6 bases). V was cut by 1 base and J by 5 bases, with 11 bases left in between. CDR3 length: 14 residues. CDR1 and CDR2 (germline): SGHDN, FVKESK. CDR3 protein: CASSQATGRTEAFF. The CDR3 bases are TGTGCCAGCAGCCAAGCAACAGGGCGGACTGAAGCTTTCTTT.

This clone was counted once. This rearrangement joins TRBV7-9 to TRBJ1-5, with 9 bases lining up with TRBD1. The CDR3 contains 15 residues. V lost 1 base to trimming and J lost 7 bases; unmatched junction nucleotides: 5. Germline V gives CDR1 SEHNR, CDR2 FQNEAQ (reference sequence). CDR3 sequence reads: CASSLGTGVSQPQHF. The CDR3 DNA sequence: TGTGCCAGCAGCTTAGGGACAGGGGTCAGCCAGCCCCAGCATTTT.

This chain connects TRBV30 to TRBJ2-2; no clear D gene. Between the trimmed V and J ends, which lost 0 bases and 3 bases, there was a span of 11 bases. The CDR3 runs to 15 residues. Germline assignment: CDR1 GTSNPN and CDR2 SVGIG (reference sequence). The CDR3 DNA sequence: TGTGCCTGGAGTGTAGAGCACCGGGACACCGGGGAGCTGTTTTTT. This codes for CAWSVEHRDTGELFF.

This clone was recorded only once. Written as DNA, the CDR3 is TGTGCCAGCAGTACGCTAGCGGGAGGGCCTGGTACGCAGTATTTT. Translation: CASSTLAGGPGTQYF. The chain uses TRBV6-4 and TRBJ2-3, with 12 bases that match TRBD2. The V and J ends lost 5 bases and 8 bases, in that order; junction bases with no gene match: 8. Per germline, CDR1 MRHNA and CDR2 SNTAGT. The CDR3 runs to 15 residues.

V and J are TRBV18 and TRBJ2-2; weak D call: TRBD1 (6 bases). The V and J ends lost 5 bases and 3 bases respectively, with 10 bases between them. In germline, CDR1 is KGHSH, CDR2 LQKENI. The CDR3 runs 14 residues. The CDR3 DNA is TGTGCCAGCTCAAAGCAGGGGTACACCGGGGAGCTGTTTTTT. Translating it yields CASSKQGYTGELFF. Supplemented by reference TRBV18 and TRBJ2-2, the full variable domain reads NAGVMQNPRHLVRRRGQEARLRCSPMKGHSHVYWYRQLPEEGLKFMVYLQKENIIDESGMPKERFSAEFPKEGPSILRIQQVVRGDSAAYFCASSKQGYTGELFFGEGSRLTVL.

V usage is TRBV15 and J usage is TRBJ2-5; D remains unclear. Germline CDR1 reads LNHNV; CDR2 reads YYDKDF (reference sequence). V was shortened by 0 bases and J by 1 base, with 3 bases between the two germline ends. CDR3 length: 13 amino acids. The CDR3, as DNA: TGTGCCACCAGCAGAGACGGCCAAGAGACCCAGTACTTC. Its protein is CATSRDGQETQYF.

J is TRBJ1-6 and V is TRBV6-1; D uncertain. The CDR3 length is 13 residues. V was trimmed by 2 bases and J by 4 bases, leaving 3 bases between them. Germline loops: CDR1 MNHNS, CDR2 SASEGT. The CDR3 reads CASSESYNSPLHF. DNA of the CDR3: TGTGCCAGCAGTGAATCTTATAATTCACCCCTCCACTTT.

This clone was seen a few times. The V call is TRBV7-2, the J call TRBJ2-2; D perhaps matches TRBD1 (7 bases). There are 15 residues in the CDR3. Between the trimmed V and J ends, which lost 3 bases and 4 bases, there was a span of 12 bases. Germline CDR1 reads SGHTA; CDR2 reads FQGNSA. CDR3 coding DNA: TGTGCCAGCAGCTTCCGCAGGGGGGCCACCGGGGAGCTGTTTTTT. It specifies CASSFRRGATGELFF. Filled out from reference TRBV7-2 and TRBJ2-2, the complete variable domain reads GAGVSQSPSNKVTEKGKDVELRCDPISGHTALYWYRQSLGQGLEFLIYFQGNSAPDKSGLPSDRFSAERTGGSVSTLTIQRTQQEDSAVYLCASSFRRGATGELFFGEGSRLTVL.

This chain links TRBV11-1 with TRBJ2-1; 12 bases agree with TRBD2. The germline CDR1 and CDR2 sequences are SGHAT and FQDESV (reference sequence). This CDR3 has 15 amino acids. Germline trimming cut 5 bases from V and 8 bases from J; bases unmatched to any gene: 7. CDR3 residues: CASSEQGLAGHEQFF. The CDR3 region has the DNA TGTGCCAGCAGCGAACAGGGACTAGCGGGCCATGAGCAGTTCTTC.

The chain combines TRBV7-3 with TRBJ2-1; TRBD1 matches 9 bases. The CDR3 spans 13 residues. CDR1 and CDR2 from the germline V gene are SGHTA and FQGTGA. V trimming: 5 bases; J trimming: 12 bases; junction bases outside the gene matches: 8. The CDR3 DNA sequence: TGTGCCAGCAGCACCCGGGACAGGGTTGGGCAGTTCTTC. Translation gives CASSTRDRVGQFF. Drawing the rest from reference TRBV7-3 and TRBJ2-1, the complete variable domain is GAGVSQTPSNKVTEKGKYVELRCDPISGHTALYWYRQSLGQGPEFLIYFQGTGAADDSGLPNDRFFAVRPEGSVSTLKIQRTERGDSAVYLCASSTRDRVGQFFGPGTRLTVL.

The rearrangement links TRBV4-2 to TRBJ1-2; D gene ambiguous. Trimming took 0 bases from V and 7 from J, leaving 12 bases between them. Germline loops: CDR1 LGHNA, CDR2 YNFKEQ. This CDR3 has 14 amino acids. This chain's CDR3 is CASSQDPLGGGYTF. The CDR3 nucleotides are TGTGCCAGCAGCCAAGATCCCCTTGGAGGTGGCTACACCTTC.

This CDR3 is CAWSENRGREGYTF. The CDR3, as DNA: TGTGCCTGGAGTGAAAACAGGGGGCGAGAAGGCTACACCTTC. The chain combines TRBV30 with TRBJ1-2; TRBD1 aligns across 9 bases. Germline lookup yields CDR1 GTSNPN and CDR2 SVGIG (reference sequence). The CDR3 totals 14 residues. With V trimmed by 1 base and J by 8 bases, 8 bases remained unmatched. The whole variable domain, filled in from reference TRBV30 and TRBJ1-2, reads SQTIHQWPATLVQPVGSPLSLECTVEGTSNPNLYWYRQAAGRGLQLLFYSVGIGQISSEVPQNLSASRPQDRQFILSSKKLLLSDSGFYLCAWSENRGREGYTFGSGTRLTVV.

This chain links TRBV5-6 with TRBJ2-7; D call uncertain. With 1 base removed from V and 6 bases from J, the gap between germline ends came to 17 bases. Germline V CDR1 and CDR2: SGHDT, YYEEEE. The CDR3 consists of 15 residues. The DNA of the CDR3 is TGTGCCAGCAGCTTGTTCAGGCAGCCCCTTGTCGAGCAGTACTTC. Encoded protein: CASSLFRQPLVEQYF.

CDR3: CASSYVPGDGYTF. The CDR3 DNA sequence: TGTGCCAGCAGTTATGTCCCAGGGGATGGCTACACCTTC. The chain is built from TRBV6-6 and TRBJ1-2, with D perhaps TRBD1 (6 bases). The CDR3 has 13 residues. V was pared by 3 bases and J by 6 bases, with 11 bases between. Germline V lookup: CDR1 MNHNY, CDR2 SVGAGI (reference sequence).

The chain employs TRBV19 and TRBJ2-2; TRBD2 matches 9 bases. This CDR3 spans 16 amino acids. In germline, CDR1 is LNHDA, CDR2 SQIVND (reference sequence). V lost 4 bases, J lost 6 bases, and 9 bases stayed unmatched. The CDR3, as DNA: TGTGCCAGTAGTACCTCTAGCGGGGCTTCCCCCGGGGAGCTGTTTTTT. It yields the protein CASSTSSGASPGELFF.

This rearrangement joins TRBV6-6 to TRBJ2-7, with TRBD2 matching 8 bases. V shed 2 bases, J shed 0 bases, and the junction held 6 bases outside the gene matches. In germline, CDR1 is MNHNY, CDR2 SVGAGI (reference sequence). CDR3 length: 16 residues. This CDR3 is CASSYSSSGISYEQYF. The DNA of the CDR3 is TGTGCCAGCAGTTACAGTAGTAGCGGGATCTCCTACGAGCAGTACTTC.

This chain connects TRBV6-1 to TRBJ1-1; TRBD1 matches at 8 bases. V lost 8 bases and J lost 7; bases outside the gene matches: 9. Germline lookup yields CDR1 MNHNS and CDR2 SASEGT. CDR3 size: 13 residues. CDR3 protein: CASERTGSGEAFF. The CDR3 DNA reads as TGTGCCAGCGAGAGGACAGGGTCGGGTGAAGCTTTCTTT.

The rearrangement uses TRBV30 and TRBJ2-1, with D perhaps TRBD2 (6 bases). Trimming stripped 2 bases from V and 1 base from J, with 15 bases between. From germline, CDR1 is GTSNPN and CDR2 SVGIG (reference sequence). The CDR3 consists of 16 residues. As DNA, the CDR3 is TGTGCCTGGAGTCCGGGACTTACCAGTTCCTACAATGAGCAGTTCTTC. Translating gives CAWSPGLTSSYNEQFF.

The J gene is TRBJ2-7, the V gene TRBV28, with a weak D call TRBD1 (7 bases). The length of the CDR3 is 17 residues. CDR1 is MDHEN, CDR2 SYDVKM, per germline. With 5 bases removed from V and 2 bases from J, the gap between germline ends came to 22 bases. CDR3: CASSLIRGGGGAYEQYF. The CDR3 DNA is TGTGCCAGCAGTCTTATCCGAGGGGGCGGAGGGGCCTACGAGCAGTACTTC.